The sequence of this TCR beta chain was determined in a study of shared clonotypes between healthy human individuals. Germline CDR1 and CDR2: KGHSY and FQNENV. This CDR3 contains 14 residues. The V gene lost 1 base and the J gene lost 3 bases, with 9 bases spanning the gap. The assay was immunoSEQ multiplex PCR, and TCRdb's table has in-frame clones only and misses some. The data contain some 2,000,000 clones, about 95% of them seen just once; the ten biggest clones take up 1.1%. Naive CD8 cells, CD45RO-negative and positively selected for CCR7, excluded terminally differentiated effector memory CD45RA+ cells.

The TCR was taken from a man in his late teens or twenties in good health. The sample was naive CD8+ T cells sorted from blood. V usage is TRBV16 and J usage is TRBJ1-2; perhaps TRBD1 as D (6 bases). Here the CDR3 DNA reads TGTGCCAGCAGCCAATGGGGGCCCGACTATGGCTACACCTTC. This encodes CASSQWGPDYGYTF. The whole variable domain, filled in from reference TRBV16 and TRBJ1-2, reads GEEVAQTPKHLVRGEGQKAKLYCAPIKGHSYVFWYQQVLKNEFKFLISFQNENVFDETGMPKERFSAKCLPNSPCSLEIQATKLEDSAVYFCASSQWGPDYGYTFGSGTRLTVV.